This note documents a single T cell receptor (beta chain) sequence. As yet, its antigen is unknown. Distinct nucleotide sequences in the sample also encode this CDR3. The record originates from a study of cytomegalovirus exposure and HLA in healthy donors. The PCR contained 60 Vbeta and 13 Jbeta primers. Here immunoSEQ multiplex PCR was the method, and the copy in TCRdb shows in-frame clones only, minus some. The profile covers 150,000 to 200,000 clones, with roughly four fifths appearing a single time and around 1.5% taken by the ten largest. The CDR3 consists of 18 residues. Trimming cost V 4 bases and J 4 bases, with 26 bases left between them. The germline gives CDR1 SGHRS, CDR2 YFSETQ. Overall study findings and caveats: One variant, a missense change in DCLRE1C, was linked in a later analysis to TCR beta V- and J-gene trimming. A previous analysis found most TCR beta V segments productive roughly 87% or roughly 30% of the time. One later analysis reportedly identified an Asian-associated ancestry cluster that showed fewer N-insertions than the approximately 710-donor mean. A later analysis revealed that TCR association rates differed between HLA loci, peaking at DRB1 and bottoming out at HLA-C.

Source material: PBMCs. J is TRBJ1-1 and V is TRBV5-1; tentative D call: TRBD1 (6 bases). This TCR came from a man younger than 30 in good health and CMV-seronegative. The CDR3 loop reads CASSPQGRPRTGSTEAFF. CDR3 in DNA: TGCGCCAGCAGCCCACAGGGTAGACCAAGGACGGGGAGCACTGAAGCTTTCTTT.